Listed here is a single T cell receptor (beta chain). Its binding antigen is unknown. Base qualities are missing; no much larger clone stands one base away. This sample was included in a study of long-term antiretroviral therapy in people with HIV (dated 2022 in TCRdb). Study-wide context: Collection of the earliest samples took place about a decade ahead of the 2015 WHO recommendation for immediate ART, at a time when ART was typically delayed until CD4 counts fell. No cross-contamination during QIAcube processing was seen in test extractions of a monoclonal T-cell line run alongside a few dozen polyclonal samples. Whether ART initiation and durable HIV suppression were associated with changes in peripheral blood TRB repertoire composition and diversity was tested in a retrospective serial study. Among the approximately 27 participants with HIV, eleven were female. From some 30 adults with confirmed HIV infection, the cohort provided some 200 cryopreserved PBMC samples, gathered serially across a mean of approximately six years (range 1-12).

Sequencing of the TRB variable region was done with the immunoSEQ hsTCRB v3.0 assay at survey level resolution. The targeted TRB sequencing depth was roughly 40,000-55,000 T-cell genomes per sample. Pooled TRB libraries were sequenced on an Illumina MiSeq with a v3 150-cycle kit. Per the source publication's procedure: Analysis of repertoires was carried out in R inside a reproducible Nextflow workflow spanning QC, data transformation and analysis. Custom analyses were implemented in LymphoSeq2, an R package for AIRR-Seq data exploration. After excluding a handful of samples that yielded fewer than 5000 total TRB sequences, approximately 180 HIV repertoires remained for analysis. Among the 180 or so HIV repertoires that were kept, roughly 58 were collected before ART initiation and about 130 were collected after ART initiation. Repertoires were downsampled to 5000 TRB nucleotide sequences, and summary statistics were averaged over 100 downsampling iterations. TRB sequences were retained for analysis only if CDR3 regions of at least seven amino acids were present. Diversity was measured with a Shannon entropy-derived clonality score and the Gini coefficient. In repertoire networks, the top 5000 CDR3 amino acid sequences were linked whenever an edit distance of one separated two sequences. GLIPH2 predicted antigen specificity groups and MHC restriction for TRB CDR3 amino acid sequences. To flag known associations with CMV, EBV, HIV or tissue antigens, CDR3 amino acid sequences were compared against VDJdb and McPAS-TCR. Pre-ART, post-ART and control groups were compared with Wilcoxon signed-rank tests and Holm-Bonferroni correction. Sourced from immuneACCESS, this table was stored by TCRdb with only in-frame sequences that have V and J called. A share of the clones is absent; for the studies checked, an unresolved V gene accounts for under half, and the remainder has no known explanation. The DNA was the basis for D and trimming; V, J and clone size are from that table. This sample has 29,000 or so clones in its table, and roughly 93% of those were observed once. 2.7% of the sample lies in the top ten.

Findings and caveats that apply to the study as a whole: The repertoire was dominated across all time points by expanded TRB clones identified before ART initiation, although this dominance was seen to fluctuate and to decrease in many PLHIV after ART. Owing to limited PBMC availability, only the TCR beta chain was sequenced, without alpha chain pairing. Starting ART was linked to a significant rise in TRB diversity, yet even after long-term ART the diversity remained significantly lower than in transplant donor controls. The samples span the years 2004 to 2017, and the ART regimens used may be less effective than current regimens. No data were available on ART adherence, viral resistance or therapy changes, limiting inferences about post-ART repertoire changes. Narrower CDR3 length ranges were observed in HIV repertoires than in controls, and an antigen-experienced repertoire with only a slight naive shift after ART was suggested by the network structure. Because cell numbers in pre-ART samples were limited, unsorted PBMC were profiled instead of sorted CD4+ and CD8+ T cells.

The germline ends are 10 bases apart after V is trimmed by 2 bases and J by 3 bases. CDR1 MGHRA and CDR2 YSYEKL are derived from the germline V gene. The CDR3 contains 15 residues, cysteine and phenylalanine counted. Only CDR3 DNA is held: 45 bases, read in frame from base 1. To be included, a participant needed at least one PBMC sample from before ART initiation plus at least two post-ART samples. All participants with HIV were treated in the United States of America. Before DNA extraction, cryopreserved samples of 1-10 million PBMC were thawed and then washed. At the time of the earliest PBMC sample for each participant with HIV, ages ranged from 23 to 54 years. Per participant, PBMC samples came from 1-4 timepoints prior to ART initiation and 2-8 timepoints following ART initiation, for a median of 7 samples. Serial HIV viral load, CD4+ T-cell count, ART history and demographic data were obtained for every participant. Genomic DNA was extracted from unsorted PBMC with a Qiagen kit on a QIAcube, processed in batches of 12 samples.

The V and J segments used are TRBV4-1 and TRBJ2-2, with TRBD1 as a weak D call on 6 bases. Here the sequenced sample was unsorted PBMCs, taken 7.3 to 7.5 years after starting antiretroviral therapy. The sequence was collected from a man in his fifties or sixties with HIV. The base sequence is TGCGCCAGCAGCCAACTACAGGGCTACACCGGGGAGCTGTTTTTT. This encodes CASSQLQGYTGELFF.